The rows below give T cell receptor beta chains drawn from one sample of a study of T-cell reconstitution after alpha-beta-depleted transplantation in children. TCRdb used MiXCR to reprocess the PCR reads, holding one entry per CDR3 protein. The sample records a few hundred thousand distinct CDR3 sequences, around 7% being singletons. The input for sequencing was PBMCs, taken before TCRalphabeta/CD19-depleted stem cell transplant. Every receptor here comes from a boy between 2 and 15 years old with acute lymphoblastic leukemia, due to receive a stem cell transplant. Each CDR3 is given with its conserved first and last residue. D genes are given only for firm matches. Clone size is shown for a subset of rows, as once, few, many or a class of expanded clone.

J gene: TRBJ1-2; CDR3 length: 13; clone size: many; D gene: -; V gene: TRBV12-3/TRBV12-4; CDR3 DNA: TGTGCCAGCAGTTTACAGGAAGACTATGGCTACACCTTC; CDR3 protein: CASSLQEDYGYTF
J gene: TRBJ2-1; CDR3 length: 14; clone size: many; D gene: -; V gene: TRBV7-9; CDR3 DNA: TGTGCCAGCAACCCGACAGGTACCTACAATGAGCAGTTCTTC; CDR3 protein: CASNPTGTYNEQFF
J gene: TRBJ1-2; CDR3 length: 13; clone size: few; D gene: -; V gene: TRBV24-1; CDR3 DNA: TGTGCCACCGGGGGGGACGCTAACTATGGCTACACCTTC; CDR3 protein: CATGGDANYGYTF
J gene: TRBJ2-4; CDR3 length: 15; clone size: many; D gene: -; V gene: TRBV29-1; CDR3 DNA: TGCAGCGTTGATCACACCACCCGAACCAAAAACATTCAGTACTTC; CDR3 protein: CSVDHTTRTKNIQYF
J gene: TRBJ2-5; CDR3 length: 13; clone size: -; D gene: -; V gene: TRBV4-3; CDR3 DNA: TGCGCCAGCAGCCAAGAATCCCAAGAGACCCAGTACTTC; CDR3 protein: CASSQESQETQYF
J gene: TRBJ1-3; CDR3 length: 17; clone size: few; D gene: TRBD1; V gene: TRBV18; CDR3 DNA: TGTGCCAGCTCCCCAACCACCCTCGGGACAGGAGGAAACACCATATATTTT; CDR3 protein: CASSPTTLGTGGNTIYF
J gene: TRBJ2-7; CDR3 length: 14; clone size: few; D gene: -; V gene: TRBV7-2; CDR3 DNA: TGTGCCAGCAGCTTTAGCTGGAGCTCCTACGAGCAGTACTTC; CDR3 protein: CASSFSWSSYEQYF
J gene: TRBJ2-5; CDR3 length: 16; clone size: many; D gene: -; V gene: TRBV12-3/TRBV12-4; CDR3 DNA: TGTGCCAGCAGTTTCCAGGGGGGGGTCCCACAAGAGACCCAGTACTTC; CDR3 protein: CASSFQGGVPQETQYF
J gene: TRBJ2-4; CDR3 length: 13; clone size: many; D gene: -; V gene: TRBV27; CDR3 DNA: TGTGCCAGCATGGGCCTAGCCAAAAACATTCAGTACTTC; CDR3 protein: CASMGLAKNIQYF
J gene: TRBJ2-7; CDR3 length: 12; clone size: many; D gene: -; V gene: TRBV29-1; CDR3 DNA: TGCAGCATCCTTCTAAGCTCCTACGAGCAGTACTTC; CDR3 protein: CSILLSSYEQYF
J gene: TRBJ1-2; CDR3 length: 15; clone size: many; D gene: -; V gene: TRBV14; CDR3 DNA: TGTGCCAGCAGCCAGGCCGGGACATCAAACTATGGCTACACCTTC; CDR3 protein: CASSQAGTSNYGYTF
J gene: TRBJ2-1; CDR3 length: 13; clone size: many; D gene: -; V gene: TRBV27; CDR3 DNA: TGTGCCAGCAGTTTATCCCGGAGGAATGAGCAGTTCTTC; CDR3 protein: CASSLSRRNEQFF
J gene: TRBJ1-1; CDR3 length: 17; clone size: few; D gene: -; V gene: TRBV4-3; CDR3 DNA: TGCGCCAGCAGCCAAGATCCTTTCCCTCGGGGGGTCACTGAAGCTTTCTTT; CDR3 protein: CASSQDPFPRGVTEAFF